The entry that follows covers one TCR beta chain sequence. This CDR3 has 16 amino acids. Per the germline V gene, CDR1 is MNHEY and CDR2 is SVGAGI. V was clipped by 2 bases and J by 0 bases; unmatched bases: 4. This sample was included in a study of Ad26.COV2.S vaccination and SARS-CoV-2 variants. This table comes from immunoSEQ multiplex PCR, and its TCRdb copy is limited to in-frame clones, with some not included. Of about 350,000 clones in the sample, under 95% were seen once. The receptor was derived from a human donor who had recovered from COVID-19. Sequenced material: peripheral blood, taken after recovery from COVID-19. The chain has TRBV6-5 and TRBJ2-7, with 10 bases fitting TRBD2. CDR3: CASSYSTSGASYEQYF. The CDR3 bases are TGTGCCAGCAGTTACAGTACTAGCGGGGCCTCCTACGAGCAGTACTTC.